The T cell receptor (beta chain) described here comes from a study of cytomegalovirus exposure and HLA in healthy donors. Study-wide points: For most TCR sequences rarity was the rule, although some public TCRs occurred in many donors.

Of note for this clone: Its antigen is unknown.

The CDR3 has 15 residues. V lost 6 bases and J 6 bases, leaving 21 bases between the germline ends. Germline V gene sequence: CDR1 SNHLY, CDR2 FYNNEI. These donors, healthy bone marrow donors, were studied. The donors, nominally healthy at sampling, likely had unrecorded immune exposures. 60 Vbeta and 13 Jbeta primers were used in PCR. As processed by the authors: Later analysis identified 88 million or so unique TCR beta chains, approximately 11 million shared. Using immunoSEQ multiplex PCR, the repertoire was profiled, and TCRdb retains in-frame clones only, with some absent. From that table come the V and J calls and clone size; the DNA was used to work out D and trimming. There are about 140,000 clones in the sample; approximately 84% occur only once, and 1.9% lies in the top ten.

The chain links TRBV2 to TRBJ2-7; D might be TRBD2 (5 bases). Source material: PBMCs. This sequence was found in a woman aged 40 to 49 in good health and CMV-seronegative. Here the CDR3 DNA reads TGTGCCAGCAGGACAAACTCCGAGAGGGTGGGCGAGCAGTACTTC. As protein: CASRTNSERVGEQYF. The full variable domain, with the rest looked up from reference TRBV2 and TRBJ2-7, is EPEVTQTPSHQVTQMGQEVILRCVPISNHLYFYWYRQILGQKVEFLVSFYNNEISEKSEIFDDQFSVERPDGSNFTLKIRSTKLEDSAMYFCASRTNSERVGEQYFGPGTRLTVT.